This T cell receptor (beta chain) was obtained from a study of blood T cell repertoires in COVID-19. Overall study context: Donors in the United States, Italy and Spain gave samples during acute or convalescent COVID-19. T cells, B-cell-depleted T cells, or PBMCs supplied cDNA or gDNA.

The protocol was immunoSEQ multiplex PCR, while the TCRdb copy is restricted to in-frame clones and leaves out a portion. The sample contains roughly 250,000 clones, approximately 83% of which appear only once. The germline V gene has CDR1 SQVTM and CDR2 ANQGSEA. This CDR3 is 13 amino acids long. V lost 4 bases to trimming and J lost 5 bases; unmatched junction nucleotides: 5. The chain couples TRBV29-1 to TRBJ1-5; 7 nucleotides match TRBD1. Sequenced sample: PBMCs or T cells enriched from blood (not recorded which). The TCR was taken from a woman between 40 and 55 years old who had been exposed to COVID-19. The CDR3 reads CSVGTGSDQPQHF. DNA of the CDR3: TGCAGCGTTGGGACAGGTTCTGATCAGCCCCAGCATTTT.